The TCR beta chain described here comes from a study of PD-1 blockade in classical Hodgkin lymphoma. Trimming at V came to 7 bases and at J to 2 bases, leaving 6 bases not matched to a gene. The CDR3 is made up of 14 amino acids. The germline CDR1 and CDR2 sequences are SNHLY and FYNNEI. Sequenced by immunoSEQ multiplex PCR; TCRdb stores in-frame clones only, minus some. This table holds about 15,000 clones, over 60% found once. All the patients suffered relapse after autologous stem cell transplantation, and brentuximab vedotin exposure differed. This clonotype was obtained from a human donor with classical Hodgkin lymphoma. This rearrangement joins TRBV2 to TRBJ2-3; 7 nucleotides match TRBD1. The sequences come from peripheral blood mononuclear cells (PBMCs), collected at baseline. CDR3 in amino acids: CASTGGQLTDTQYF. CDR3 DNA sequence: TGTGCCAGCACTGGGGGACAGCTCACAGATACGCAGTATTTT.